A selection of T cell receptor beta chains follows, all from one sample in a study of T-cell reconstitution after alpha-beta-depleted transplantation in children. TCRdb redid the calling of the PCR reads with MiXCR, one entry per CDR3 protein. Among over 200,000 distinct CDR3 sequences listed, about 11% were seen once. The specimen was PBMCs, collected before TCRalphabeta/CD19-depleted stem cell transplant. All receptors derive from a child less than two years old with acute myeloid leukemia, due to receive a stem cell transplant. CDR3s include the opening cysteine and the closing phenylalanine or tryptophan. D genes are given only for firm matches. Clone size is shown for a subset of rows, as once, few, many or a class of expanded clone.

d_call	v_call	clone_size	cdr3_length	j_call	cdr3_nt	cdr3_aa
NA	TRBV18	NA	13	TRBJ2-7	TGTGCCAGCTCACGATCAGGGACCTACGAGCAGTACTTC	CASSRSGTYEQYF
NA	TRBV6-5	many	15	TRBJ2-4	TGTGCCAGCAGTTACTCGAGTCAGGGGAAAAACATTCAGTACTTC	CASSYSSQGKNIQYF
TRBD2	TRBV19	NA	14	TRBJ2-7	TGTGCCAGTAGTTGGACTAGCGGGAGATACGAGCAGTACTTC	CASSWTSGRYEQYF
NA	TRBV30	NA	14	TRBJ2-3	TGTGCCTGGAGTGTTTCCGGAACAACAGATACGCAGTATTTT	CAWSVSGTTDTQYF
TRBD1	TRBV7-2	many	15	TRBJ2-7	TGTGCCAGCAGCTTAGGGACAGGGGGAGCCTACGAGCAGTACTTC	CASSLGTGGAYEQYF
NA	TRBV28	NA	15	TRBJ2-6	TGTGCCAGCAGTTTGGGTACTTACGGGGCCAACGTCCTGACTTTC	CASSLGTYGANVLTF
TRBD2	TRBV20-1	many	14	TRBJ2-7	TGCAGTGCTACCTACACTAGCGGTACCTACGAGCAGTACTTC	CSATYTSGTYEQYF
NA	TRBV20-1	many	12	TRBJ2-1	TGCAGTGCTAGTGGGGGCCACAATGAGCAGTTCTTC	CSASGGHNEQFF
TRBD1	TRBV12-3/TRBV12-4	NA	14	TRBJ1-6	TGTGCCAGCACCGAGGGACAGGGGGTTTCACCCCTCCACTTT	CASTEGQGVSPLHF
NA	TRBV20-1	many	15	TRBJ2-4	TGCAGTGCTAGAGATGGAACCCTAGCCAAAAACATTCAGTACTTC	CSARDGTLAKNIQYF
NA	TRBV30	NA	13	TRBJ1-1	TGTGCCTGGAGTCCGGGCCCGAACACTGAAGCTTTCTTT	CAWSPGPNTEAFF
NA	TRBV20-1	many	13	TRBJ1-4	TGCAGTGCTAGGGTCCCTACTGGTGAAAAACTGTTTTTT	CSARVPTGEKLFF
NA	TRBV5-1	many	13	TRBJ2-7	TGCGCCAGCAGCTTGCAGCTCTCCTACGAGCAGTACTTC	CASSLQLSYEQYF
NA	TRBV28	few	14	TRBJ1-1	TGTGCCAGCAGTTCACCGCTGGGGGCCCGTACGGCTTTCTTT	CASSSPLGARTAFF
NA	TRBV3-1	few	15	TRBJ2-5	TGTGCCAGCAGCCACCACGGGGACGGCCAAGAGACCCAGTACTTC	CASSHHGDGQETQYF
TRBD1	TRBV6-1	many	15	TRBJ2-7	TGTGCCAGCACGTATCGGACAGGGGGCACCTACGAGCAGTACTTC	CASTYRTGGTYEQYF
NA	TRBV7-9	NA	11	TRBJ2-1	TGTACCAGCAGCTGGGACAATGAGCAGTTCTTC	CTSSWDNEQFF
NA	TRBV20-1	many	15	TRBJ2-1	TGCAGTGCTAGGGTAGTTCAGCTGCCCTACAATGAGCAGTTCTTC	CSARVVQLPYNEQFF